This is a list of T cell receptor beta chains from one sample in a study of lymphopenia after photon versus proton radiotherapy. The method was immunoSEQ multiplex PCR; TCRdb's version includes in-frame clones alone and lacks a portion of them. Among 68,000 or so clones listed, roughly 91% were seen once. The input for sequencing was peripheral blood, taken from a patient treated with photon-based radiotherapy. Every receptor here comes from a woman aged 70-85 years with pancreatic cancer. Each CDR3 is given with its conserved first and last residue. Each record gives: clone size, D gene, J gene, V gene, CDR3 protein, CDR3 DNA. A D gene is named only where the DNA matches it firmly. Clone size is not always given. Where it is, it says once, few, many or a class for expanded clones.

clone_size: .
d_call: TRBD2
j_call: TRBJ2-2
v_call: TRBV4-2
cdr3_aa: CASSQGLQNTGELFF
cdr3_nt: TGTGCCAGCAGCCAGGGACTACAGAACACCGGGGAGCTGTTTTTT

clone_size: .
d_call: .
j_call: TRBJ2-7
v_call: TRBV6-6
cdr3_aa: CASSTSLYEQYF
cdr3_nt: TGTGCCAGCAGTACATCCCTCTACGAGCAGTACTTC

clone_size: .
d_call: .
j_call: TRBJ1-2
v_call: TRBV27
cdr3_aa: CASSLSVGTKHGYTF
cdr3_nt: TGTGCCAGCAGTTTATCAGTCGGGACGAAGCATGGCTACACCTTC

clone_size: .
d_call: .
j_call: TRBJ1-4
v_call: TRBV6-1
cdr3_aa: CASSSTSTNEKLFF
cdr3_nt: TGTGCCAGCAGTTCCACATCAACTAATGAAAAACTGTTTTTT

clone_size: .
d_call: TRBD2
j_call: TRBJ2-3
v_call: TRBV5-1
cdr3_aa: CASSLLVTSGTDTQYF
cdr3_nt: TGCGCCAGCAGCTTGCTTGTGACTAGCGGCACAGATACGCAGTATTTT

clone_size: .
d_call: .
j_call: TRBJ1-2
v_call: TRBV30
cdr3_aa: CAWTWARSSGYTF
cdr3_nt: TGTGCCTGGACGTGGGCCAGATCCTCTGGCTACACCTTC

clone_size: .
d_call: .
j_call: TRBJ2-5
v_call: TRBV29-1
cdr3_aa: CSVEGRSQETQYF
cdr3_nt: TGCAGCGTTGAAGGCAGGTCCCAAGAGACCCAGTACTTC

clone_size: .
d_call: .
j_call: TRBJ1-3
v_call: TRBV7-8
cdr3_aa: CASRTHSGNTIYF
cdr3_nt: TGTGCCAGCCGAACCCACTCTGGAAACACCATATATTTT

clone_size: few
d_call: TRBD1
j_call: TRBJ1-2
v_call: TRBV5-6
cdr3_aa: CASSSPATGGYYGYTF
cdr3_nt: TGTGCCAGCAGCTCGCCCGCAACAGGGGGCTACTATGGCTACACCTTC

clone_size: .
d_call: .
j_call: TRBJ2-7
v_call: TRBV5-8
cdr3_aa: CASSPPNAGWQYF
cdr3_nt: TGTGCCAGCAGCCCCCCAAACGCGGGGTGGCAGTACTTC

clone_size: .
d_call: .
j_call: TRBJ2-5
v_call: TRBV9
cdr3_aa: CASSVSGGKETQYF
cdr3_nt: TGTGCCAGCAGCGTATCCGGGGGCAAAGAGACCCAGTACTTC

clone_size: .
d_call: .
j_call: TRBJ1-5
v_call: TRBV5-4
cdr3_aa: CASSLWSDRNQPQHF
cdr3_nt: TGTGCCAGCAGCTTGTGGTCTGATCGTAATCAGCCCCAGCATTTT

clone_size: .
d_call: .
j_call: TRBJ2-1
v_call: TRBV19
cdr3_aa: CASSLKTGSRDEQFF
cdr3_nt: TGTGCCAGTAGTTTAAAGACAGGCTCCAGGGATGAGCAGTTCTTC

clone_size: .
d_call: .
j_call: TRBJ1-4
v_call: TRBV7-9
cdr3_aa: CASSLGRAGNEKLFF
cdr3_nt: TGTGCCAGCAGCTTAGGCCGGGCAGGCAATGAAAAACTGTTTTTT

clone_size: .
d_call: TRBD1
j_call: TRBJ2-5
v_call: TRBV9
cdr3_aa: CASSATGAETQYF
cdr3_nt: TGTGCCAGCAGCGCGACAGGGGCGGAGACCCAGTACTTC

clone_size: .
d_call: .
j_call: TRBJ2-1
v_call: TRBV19
cdr3_aa: CASSNNRDTEQFF
cdr3_nt: TGTGCCAGTAGTAATAACAGGGACACTGAGCAGTTCTTC

clone_size: .
d_call: .
j_call: TRBJ1-4
v_call: TRBV25-1
cdr3_aa: CASSEVGGGSEKLFF
cdr3_nt: TGTGCCAGCAGTGAAGTAGGGGGAGGGTCGGAAAAACTGTTTTTT

clone_size: .
d_call: .
j_call: TRBJ1-3
v_call: TRBV5-1
cdr3_aa: CASSTGGSGNTIYF
cdr3_nt: TGCGCCAGCAGCACGGGGGGTTCTGGAAACACCATATATTTT

clone_size: .
d_call: .
j_call: TRBJ1-1
v_call: TRBV11-2
cdr3_aa: CASSLEEGEAFF
cdr3_nt: TGTGCCAGCAGCTTAGAGGAGGGTGAAGCTTTCTTT

clone_size: .
d_call: .
j_call: TRBJ2-7
v_call: TRBV10-3
cdr3_aa: CATKDRSYEQYF
cdr3_nt: TGTGCCACCAAGGACAGATCCTACGAGCAGTACTTC

clone_size: .
d_call: TRBD2
j_call: TRBJ2-2
v_call: TRBV5-4
cdr3_aa: CASSLTSGANTGELFF
cdr3_nt: TGTGCCAGCAGCCTTACTAGCGGGGCGAACACCGGGGAGCTGTTTTTT

clone_size: .
d_call: .
j_call: TRBJ1-5
v_call: TRBV19
cdr3_aa: CASTVRINQPQHF
cdr3_nt: TGTGCCAGTACGGTCCGAATCAATCAGCCCCAGCATTTT

clone_size: .
d_call: TRBD2
j_call: TRBJ2-3
v_call: TRBV6-6
cdr3_aa: CASSSNRLAGDTQYF
cdr3_nt: TGTGCCAGCAGCAGTAACAGACTAGCGGGAGATACGCAGTATTTT

clone_size: .
d_call: .
j_call: TRBJ2-2
v_call: TRBV7-3
cdr3_aa: CASSLGARGELFF
cdr3_nt: TGTGCCAGCAGCTTAGGGGCCCGCGGGGAGCTGTTTTTT

clone_size: .
d_call: TRBD1
j_call: TRBJ1-1
v_call: TRBV18
cdr3_aa: CASSGQGKGTEAFF
cdr3_nt: TGTGCCAGCTCGGGACAGGGGAAGGGCACTGAAGCTTTCTTT

clone_size: .
d_call: TRBD1
j_call: TRBJ1-2
v_call: TRBV19
cdr3_aa: CASYVAGGADHYGYTF
cdr3_nt: TGTGCCAGTTACGTGGCAGGGGGCGCTGACCACTATGGCTACACCTTC

clone_size: .
d_call: .
j_call: TRBJ1-6
v_call: TRBV6-5
cdr3_aa: CASSPRGGGSPLHF
cdr3_nt: TGTGCCAGCAGTCCCCGGGGGGGTGGCTCACCCCTCCACTTT

clone_size: .
d_call: .
j_call: TRBJ1-1
v_call: TRBV27
cdr3_aa: CASSSTGRRGQAFF
cdr3_nt: TGTGCCAGCAGTTCTACCGGCAGGAGGGGCCAAGCTTTCTTT

clone_size: .
d_call: .
j_call: TRBJ2-3
v_call: TRBV7-2
cdr3_aa: CASGDRTDTQYF
cdr3_nt: TGTGCCAGCGGGGACCGCACAGATACGCAGTATTTT

clone_size: .
d_call: .
j_call: TRBJ1-1
v_call: TRBV19
cdr3_aa: CASRNTVEAFF
cdr3_nt: TGTGCCAGTAGGAATACCGTTGAAGCTTTCTTT

clone_size: .
d_call: .
j_call: TRBJ2-2
v_call: TRBV9
cdr3_aa: CASSGGHTNTGELFF
cdr3_nt: TGTGCCAGCAGCGGGGGACATACGAACACCGGGGAGCTGTTTTTT

clone_size: .
d_call: .
j_call: TRBJ1-1
v_call: TRBV2
cdr3_aa: CASSRMNTEAFF
cdr3_nt: TGTGCCAGCAGCAGGATGAACACTGAAGCTTTCTTT

clone_size: .
d_call: .
j_call: TRBJ2-3
v_call: TRBV10-3
cdr3_aa: CAIKGGSSTDTQYF
cdr3_nt: TGTGCCATAAAGGGGGGCTCAAGCACAGATACGCAGTATTTT

clone_size: .
d_call: TRBD2
j_call: TRBJ2-7
v_call: TRBV5-5
cdr3_aa: CASSFNGGRTSGSLEEQYF
cdr3_nt: TGTGCCAGCAGCTTTAACGGCGGCAGGACTAGCGGGAGTTTGGAAGAGCAGTACTTC

clone_size: .
d_call: .
j_call: TRBJ1-1
v_call: TRBV6-6
cdr3_aa: CASSYSNTEAFF
cdr3_nt: TGTGCCAGCAGTTACTCAAACACTGAAGCTTTCTTT

clone_size: .
d_call: .
j_call: TRBJ2-5
v_call: TRBV4-1
cdr3_aa: CASSQRKGNQETQYF
cdr3_nt: TGCGCCAGCAGCCAGAGGAAAGGGAACCAAGAGACCCAGTACTTC

clone_size: .
d_call: .
j_call: TRBJ1-1
v_call: TRBV30
cdr3_aa: CAWSVSGFTEAFF
cdr3_nt: TGTGCCTGGAGTGTATCGGGATTCACTGAAGCTTTCTTT